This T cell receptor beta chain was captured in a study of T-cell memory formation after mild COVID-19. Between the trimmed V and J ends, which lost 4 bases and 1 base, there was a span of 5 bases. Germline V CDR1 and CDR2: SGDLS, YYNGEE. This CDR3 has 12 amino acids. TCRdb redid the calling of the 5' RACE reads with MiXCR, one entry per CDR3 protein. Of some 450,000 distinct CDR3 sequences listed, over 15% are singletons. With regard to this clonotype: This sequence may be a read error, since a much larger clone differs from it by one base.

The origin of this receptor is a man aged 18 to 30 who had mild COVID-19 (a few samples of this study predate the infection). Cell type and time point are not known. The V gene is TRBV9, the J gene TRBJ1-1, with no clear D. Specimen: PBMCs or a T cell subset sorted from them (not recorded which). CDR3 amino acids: CASSKANTEAFF. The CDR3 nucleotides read TGTGCCAGCAGCAAGGCGAACACTGAAGCTTTCTTT.